A selection of T cell receptor beta chains follows, all from one sample in a study of blood T cells in healthy people across ages. A single record per CDR3 protein comes from TCRdb applying MiXCR to the 5' RACE reads. The table includes about 640,000 distinct CDR3 sequences, roughly 58% detected once. The sequencing sample was made of blood. All receptors derive from a man in his fifties or sixties in good health. Both conserved end residues are part of each CDR3. Each record gives: D gene, J gene, V gene, clone size, CDR3 protein, CDR3 DNA. D genes are given only for firm matches. Clone size appears in some rows only: once, few, many, or a class for an expanded clone.

D gene: TRBD2; J gene: TRBJ2-3; V gene: TRBV20-1; clone size: -; CDR3 protein: CSARGGLVSDTQYF; CDR3 DNA: TGCAGTGCTAGAGGGGGACTAGTGTCAGATACGCAGTATTTT
D gene: -; J gene: TRBJ1-5; V gene: TRBV15; clone size: -; CDR3 protein: CATTKDVGNQPQHF; CDR3 DNA: TGTGCCACCACCAAGGACGTAGGCAATCAGCCCCAGCATTTT
D gene: -; J gene: TRBJ2-7; V gene: TRBV5-1; clone size: -; CDR3 protein: CASSDETGAYEQYF; CDR3 DNA: TGCGCCAGCAGCGACGAGACAGGCGCCTACGAGCAGTACTTC
D gene: TRBD1; J gene: TRBJ2-1; V gene: TRBV7-9; clone size: -; CDR3 protein: CASSLGQGEPFF; CDR3 DNA: TGTGCCAGCAGCTTGGGACAGGGGGAGCCGTTCTTC
D gene: TRBD2; J gene: TRBJ2-1; V gene: TRBV4-2; clone size: once; CDR3 protein: CASSQDSTGGQNEQFF; CDR3 DNA: TGTGCCAGCAGCCAAGATAGTACGGGGGGGCAAAATGAGCAGTTCTTC
D gene: TRBD2; J gene: TRBJ2-7; V gene: TRBV2; clone size: -; CDR3 protein: CASTLAGWGGEQYF; CDR3 DNA: TGTGCCAGCACACTAGCGGGGTGGGGAGGCGAGCAGTACTTC
D gene: -; J gene: TRBJ2-5; V gene: TRBV2; clone size: once; CDR3 protein: CASIGEGAWGETQYF; CDR3 DNA: TGTGCCAGCATCGGAGAAGGCGCATGGGGAGAGACCCAGTACTTC
D gene: -; J gene: TRBJ2-5; V gene: TRBV7-2; clone size: -; CDR3 protein: CASSLAGMGRQETQYF; CDR3 DNA: TGTGCCAGCAGCTTAGCCGGAATGGGGAGGCAAGAGACCCAGTACTTC
D gene: -; J gene: TRBJ2-3; V gene: TRBV29-1; clone size: once; CDR3 protein: CSVKVGATLGDTQYF; CDR3 DNA: TGCAGCGTTAAAGTGGGGGCAACCTTGGGAGATACGCAGTATTTT
D gene: TRBD2; J gene: TRBJ2-3; V gene: TRBV12-3/TRBV12-4; clone size: once; CDR3 protein: CASSLESRWLADTDTQYF; CDR3 DNA: TGTGCCAGCAGTTTAGAGTCGAGGTGGCTAGCGGACACAGATACGCAGTATTTT
D gene: -; J gene: TRBJ1-6; V gene: TRBV5-6; clone size: -; CDR3 protein: CASKRGTSGEYNSPLHF; CDR3 DNA: TGTGCCAGCAAACGGGGGACATCCGGCGAATATAATTCACCCCTCCACTTT
D gene: TRBD1; J gene: TRBJ1-2; V gene: TRBV29-1; clone size: once; CDR3 protein: CSAGQGAGYGYTF; CDR3 DNA: TGCAGCGCTGGACAGGGGGCAGGATATGGCTACACCTTC
D gene: -; J gene: TRBJ2-5; V gene: TRBV10-2; clone size: -; CDR3 protein: CASSDTEQETQYF; CDR3 DNA: TGCGCCAGCAGTGATACTGAGCAAGAGACCCAGTACTTC
D gene: TRBD1; J gene: TRBJ1-2; V gene: TRBV24-1; clone size: -; CDR3 protein: CATSDPGTADGYTF; CDR3 DNA: TGTGCCACCAGTGACCCCGGGACAGCTGATGGCTACACCTTC
D gene: -; J gene: TRBJ2-2; V gene: TRBV10-3; clone size: few; CDR3 protein: CAISKPGDTGELFF; CDR3 DNA: TGTGCCATCAGTAAACCAGGGGACACCGGGGAGCTGTTTTTT
D gene: TRBD2; J gene: TRBJ2-7; V gene: TRBV5-1; clone size: -; CDR3 protein: CASSFGTSGEGALQYF; CDR3 DNA: TGCGCCAGCAGCTTCGGGACTAGCGGGGAGGGTGCTCTGCAGTACTTC
D gene: TRBD2; J gene: TRBJ2-1; V gene: TRBV28; clone size: few; CDR3 protein: CASSETSGGAVEQFF; CDR3 DNA: TGTGCCAGCAGTGAAACTAGCGGGGGGGCCGTCGAGCAGTTCTTC
D gene: -; J gene: TRBJ1-2; V gene: TRBV5-1; clone size: few; CDR3 protein: CASSLDGDGYGYTF; CDR3 DNA: TGCGCCAGCAGCTTGGATGGGGACGGCTATGGCTACACCTTC
D gene: -; J gene: TRBJ2-5; V gene: TRBV29-1; clone size: many; CDR3 protein: CSAGAGKETQYF; CDR3 DNA: TGCAGCGCCGGAGCAGGGAAAGAGACCCAGTACTTC
D gene: TRBD1; J gene: TRBJ1-1; V gene: TRBV12-3/TRBV12-4; clone size: -; CDR3 protein: CASSLDRESTEAFF; CDR3 DNA: TGTGCCAGCAGCCTGGACAGGGAGAGCACTGAAGCTTTCTTT
D gene: -; J gene: TRBJ2-7; V gene: TRBV3-1; clone size: -; CDR3 protein: CASSPDKLRPGQYF; CDR3 DNA: TGTGCCAGCAGCCCCGACAAACTTCGGCCGGGGCAGTACTTC
D gene: -; J gene: TRBJ1-2; V gene: TRBV5-6; clone size: few; CDR3 protein: CASRDGLQDYGYTF; CDR3 DNA: TGTGCCAGCAGGGACGGCCTTCAGGACTATGGCTACACCTTC
D gene: TRBD2; J gene: TRBJ2-5; V gene: TRBV12-3/TRBV12-4; clone size: few; CDR3 protein: CASSLTGGPETQYF; CDR3 DNA: TGTGCCAGCAGTTTAACGGGGGGGCCAGAGACCCAGTACTTC
D gene: -; J gene: TRBJ2-6; V gene: TRBV29-1; clone size: many; CDR3 protein: CSVRVPISGANVLTF; CDR3 DNA: TGCAGCGTTCGGGTCCCTATCTCTGGGGCCAACGTCCTGACTTTC
D gene: -; J gene: TRBJ1-2; V gene: TRBV2; clone size: -; CDR3 protein: CASRRSEGRVYGYTF; CDR3 DNA: TGTGCCAGCAGGAGATCGGAGGGGCGGGTCTATGGCTACACCTTC
D gene: -; J gene: TRBJ1-5; V gene: TRBV12-3/TRBV12-4; clone size: -; CDR3 protein: CASSPSPAGNQPQHF; CDR3 DNA: TGTGCCAGCAGTCCCAGCCCGGCGGGCAATCAGCCCCAGCATTTT
D gene: -; J gene: TRBJ2-3; V gene: TRBV12-3/TRBV12-4; clone size: -; CDR3 protein: CASSFVRATQYF; CDR3 DNA: TGTGCCAGCAGTTTTGTCCGGGCTACGCAGTATTTT
D gene: -; J gene: TRBJ1-5; V gene: TRBV3-1; clone size: few; CDR3 protein: CASSQRPGGQPQHF; CDR3 DNA: TGTGCCAGCAGCCAACGGCCAGGCGGTCAGCCCCAGCATTTT
D gene: TRBD2; J gene: TRBJ2-1; V gene: TRBV7-2; clone size: -; CDR3 protein: CASSLGLGKRGGYNEQFF; CDR3 DNA: TGTGCCAGCAGCTTAGGGCTGGGCAAGCGGGGGGGGTACAATGAGCAGTTCTTC
D gene: -; J gene: TRBJ1-6; V gene: TRBV6-6; clone size: -; CDR3 protein: CASSYSAPSSYNSPLHF; CDR3 DNA: TGTGCCAGCAGTTACTCTGCACCGAGCTCCTATAATTCACCCCTCCACTTT
D gene: TRBD1; J gene: TRBJ2-5; V gene: TRBV2; clone size: -; CDR3 protein: CASRLRTGGEGETQYF; CDR3 DNA: TGTGCCAGCAGGCTACGGACAGGGGGAGAAGGAGAGACCCAGTACTTC
D gene: -; J gene: TRBJ2-7; V gene: TRBV20-1; clone size: -; CDR3 protein: CSAVRGSSNEQYF; CDR3 DNA: TGCAGTGCTGTCAGGGGAAGTTCCAACGAGCAGTACTTC
D gene: -; J gene: TRBJ2-2; V gene: TRBV3-1; clone size: -; CDR3 protein: CASSHRPPGSGDTGELFF; CDR3 DNA: TGTGCCAGCAGCCATCGACCTCCGGGGTCAGGGGACACCGGGGAGCTGTTTTTT
D gene: -; J gene: TRBJ2-5; V gene: TRBV4-3; clone size: -; CDR3 protein: CASSQGDGDGQETQYF; CDR3 DNA: TGCGCCAGCAGCCAAGGGGATGGGGACGGCCAAGAGACCCAGTACTTC
D gene: TRBD1; J gene: TRBJ1-4; V gene: TRBV10-3; clone size: once; CDR3 protein: CAISESTGGREKLFF; CDR3 DNA: TGTGCCATCAGTGAGTCGACAGGGGGCCGTGAAAAACTGTTTTTT
D gene: -; J gene: TRBJ2-1; V gene: TRBV9; clone size: -; CDR3 protein: CASSVASRSVGSYNEQFF; CDR3 DNA: TGTGCCAGCAGCGTAGCCTCGCGCTCTGTCGGATCCTACAATGAGCAGTTCTTC
D gene: -; J gene: TRBJ1-1; V gene: TRBV4-2; clone size: -; CDR3 protein: CASSHLKRGTEAFF; CDR3 DNA: TGTGCCAGCAGCCACTTAAAGCGCGGCACTGAAGCTTTCTTT
D gene: TRBD2; J gene: TRBJ2-3; V gene: TRBV20-1; clone size: -; CDR3 protein: CSARPTSGVSTDTQYF; CDR3 DNA: TGCAGTGCTAGGCCTACTAGCGGGGTTAGCACAGATACGCAGTATTTT
D gene: TRBD1; J gene: TRBJ1-2; V gene: TRBV29-1; clone size: few; CDR3 protein: CSVAGTAQEGGYTF; CDR3 DNA: TGCAGCGTAGCCGGGACAGCTCAAGAGGGTGGCTACACCTTC
D gene: TRBD1; J gene: TRBJ2-7; V gene: TRBV24-1; clone size: -; CDR3 protein: CATSDSPTGKGYYEQYF; CDR3 DNA: TGTGCCACCAGTGACTCCCCGACAGGGAAGGGATACTACGAGCAGTACTTC